This TCR beta chain was retrieved from a study of blood T cell repertoires in COVID-19. Overall study: The United States, Italy and Spain supplied acute and convalescent COVID-19 samples. The cDNA or gDNA used as material had been derived from T cells, B-cell-depleted T cells, or PBMCs.

In the authors' methods: It was from reference gene primer amplification that nucleated cell counts were estimated. Sequencing was performed with immunoSEQ multiplex PCR; in TCRdb, only in-frame clones are kept and a portion is missing. D and trimming come from the DNA, and the V and J calls and clone size come from that table. The sample comprises roughly 70,000 clones, about 86% of which are singletons, and 4.5% rests with the top ten. Germline assignment: CDR1 SGHKS and CDR2 YYEKEE (reference sequence). The length of the CDR3 is 15 residues. V was pared by 5 bases and J by 2 bases, with 4 bases of the junction left unmatched.

This sequence was found in a woman aged 60-75 years with acute or convalescent COVID-19. The V gene is TRBV5-5, the J gene TRBJ2-6; 7 nucleotides line up with TRBD2. The specimen sequenced was peripheral blood. The CDR3 here is CASSWEGTGANVLTF. As DNA, the CDR3 is TGTGCCAGCAGTTGGGAGGGGACTGGGGCCAACGTCCTGACTTTC.